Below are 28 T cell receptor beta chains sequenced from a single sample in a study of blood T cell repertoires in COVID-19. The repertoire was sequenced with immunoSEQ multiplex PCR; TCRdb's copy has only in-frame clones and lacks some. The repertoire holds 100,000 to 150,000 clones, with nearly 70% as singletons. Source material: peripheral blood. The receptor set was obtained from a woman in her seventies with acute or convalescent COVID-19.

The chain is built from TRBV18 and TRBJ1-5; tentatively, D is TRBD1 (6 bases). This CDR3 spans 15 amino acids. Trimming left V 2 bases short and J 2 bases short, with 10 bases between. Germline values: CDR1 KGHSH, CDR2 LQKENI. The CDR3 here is CASSPGGKGNQPQHF. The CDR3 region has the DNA TGTGCCAGCTCACCAGGGGGCAAGGGCAATCAGCCCCAGCATTTT. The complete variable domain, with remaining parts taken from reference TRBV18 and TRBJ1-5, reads NAGVMQNPRHLVRRRGQEARLRCSPMKGHSHVYWYRQLPEEGLKFMVYLQKENIIDESGMPKERFSAEFPKEGPSILRIQQVVRGDSAAYFCASSPGGKGNQPQHFGDGTRLSIL.

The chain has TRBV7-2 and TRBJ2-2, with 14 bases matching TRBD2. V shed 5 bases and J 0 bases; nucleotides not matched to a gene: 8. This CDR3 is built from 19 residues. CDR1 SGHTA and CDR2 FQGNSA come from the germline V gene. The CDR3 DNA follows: TGTGCCAGCAGCCGTTTTCCGGGACTAGCGGGGGCGAACACCGGGGAGCTGTTTTTT. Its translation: CASSRFPGLAGANTGELFF. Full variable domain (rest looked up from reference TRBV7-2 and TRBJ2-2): GAGVSQSPSNKVTEKGKDVELRCDPISGHTALYWYRQSLGQGLEFLIYFQGNSAPDKSGLPSDRFSAERTGGSVSTLTIQRTQQEDSAVYLCASSRFPGLAGANTGELFFGEGSRLTVL.

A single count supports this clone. For the CDR3, the DNA is TGTGCCAGCAGTGGTAATGAGATTGAGCAGTTCTTC. Translated: CASSGNEIEQFF. This sequence joins TRBV2 and TRBJ2-1; D not resolved. This CDR3 contains 12 residues. Germline-derived CDR1 and CDR2 are SNHLY and FYNNEI. V was shortened by 4 bases and J by 9 bases, with 10 bases between the two germline ends.

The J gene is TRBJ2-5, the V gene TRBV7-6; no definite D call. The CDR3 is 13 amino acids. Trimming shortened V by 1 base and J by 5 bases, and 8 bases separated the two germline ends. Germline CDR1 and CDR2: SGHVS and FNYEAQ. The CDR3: CASSLVVGETQYF. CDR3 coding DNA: TGTGCCAGCAGCTTAGTGGTGGGCGAGACCCAGTACTTC.

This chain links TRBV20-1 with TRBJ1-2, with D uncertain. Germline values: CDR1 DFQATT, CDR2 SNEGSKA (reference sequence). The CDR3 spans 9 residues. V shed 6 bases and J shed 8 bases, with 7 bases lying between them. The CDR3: CSAAQGYTF. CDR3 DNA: TGCAGTGCAGCTCAAGGCTACACCTTC.

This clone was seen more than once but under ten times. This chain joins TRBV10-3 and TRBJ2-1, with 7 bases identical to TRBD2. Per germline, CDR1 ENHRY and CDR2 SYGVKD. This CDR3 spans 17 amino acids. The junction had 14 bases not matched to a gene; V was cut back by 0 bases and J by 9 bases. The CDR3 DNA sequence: TGTGCCATCAGTGAGTCGACTCGGGGGGAGGGCCTAAGTGAGCAGTTCTTC. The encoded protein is CAISESTRGEGLSEQFF.

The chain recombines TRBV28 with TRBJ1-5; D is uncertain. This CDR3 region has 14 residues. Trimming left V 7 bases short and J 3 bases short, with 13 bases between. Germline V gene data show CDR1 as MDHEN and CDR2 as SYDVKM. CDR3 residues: CASTFLLNNQPQHF. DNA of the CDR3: TGTGCCAGCACCTTCCTACTGAACAATCAGCCCCAGCATTTT.

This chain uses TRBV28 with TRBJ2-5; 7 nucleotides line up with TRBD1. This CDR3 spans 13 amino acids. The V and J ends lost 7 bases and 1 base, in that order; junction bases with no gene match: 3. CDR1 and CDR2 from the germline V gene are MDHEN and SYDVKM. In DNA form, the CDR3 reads TGTGCCAGCACTCGACAGGGCCAAGAGACCCAGTACTTC. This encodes CASTRQGQETQYF.

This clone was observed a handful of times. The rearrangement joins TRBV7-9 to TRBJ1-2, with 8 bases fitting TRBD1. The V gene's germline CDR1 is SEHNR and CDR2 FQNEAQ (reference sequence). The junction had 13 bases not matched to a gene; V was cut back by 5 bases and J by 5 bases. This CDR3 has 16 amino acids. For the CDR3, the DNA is TGTGCCAGCAGCCCCCCAATGACAGGGGCTACTTATGGCTACACCTTC. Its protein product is CASSPPMTGATYGYTF.

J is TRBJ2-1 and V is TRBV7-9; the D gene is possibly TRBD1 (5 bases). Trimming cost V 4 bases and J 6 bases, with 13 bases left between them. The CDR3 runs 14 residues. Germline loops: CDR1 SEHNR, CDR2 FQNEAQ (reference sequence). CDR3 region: CASSSQGLSNEQFF. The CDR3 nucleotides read TGTGCCAGCAGCTCCCAGGGTCTTAGCAATGAGCAGTTCTTC.

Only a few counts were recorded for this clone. CDR3 nucleotide sequence: TGTGCCAGCAGCTTAGACCGGGTAGCCAAAAACATTCAGTACTTC. It codes for CASSLDRVAKNIQYF. The chain links TRBV7-9 to TRBJ2-4; no definite D call. The CDR3 is 15 amino acids. In germline, CDR1 is SEHNR, CDR2 FQNEAQ (reference sequence). Trimming took 1 base from V and 0 from J, leaving 7 bases between them.

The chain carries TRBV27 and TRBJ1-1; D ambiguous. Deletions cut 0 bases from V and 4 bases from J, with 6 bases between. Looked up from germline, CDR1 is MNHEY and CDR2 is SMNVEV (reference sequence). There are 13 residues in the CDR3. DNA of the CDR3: TGTGCCAGCAGTTTATCGCGCTTCACTGAAGCTTTCTTT. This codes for CASSLSRFTEAFF.

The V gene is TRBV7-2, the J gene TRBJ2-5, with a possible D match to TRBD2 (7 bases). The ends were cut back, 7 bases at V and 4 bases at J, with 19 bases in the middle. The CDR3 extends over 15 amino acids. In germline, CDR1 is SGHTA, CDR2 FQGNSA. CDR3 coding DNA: TGTGCCAGCACCCGGGGGGCGACGAGTAGAGAGACCCAGTACTTC. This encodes CASTRGATSRETQYF.

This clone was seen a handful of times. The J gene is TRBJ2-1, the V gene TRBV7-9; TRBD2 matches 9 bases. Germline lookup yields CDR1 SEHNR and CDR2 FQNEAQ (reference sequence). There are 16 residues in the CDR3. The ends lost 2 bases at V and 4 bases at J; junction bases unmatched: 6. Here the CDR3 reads CASSLSGRILYNEQFF. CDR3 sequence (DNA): TGTGCCAGCAGCTTAAGCGGGAGGATCCTTTACAATGAGCAGTTCTTC.

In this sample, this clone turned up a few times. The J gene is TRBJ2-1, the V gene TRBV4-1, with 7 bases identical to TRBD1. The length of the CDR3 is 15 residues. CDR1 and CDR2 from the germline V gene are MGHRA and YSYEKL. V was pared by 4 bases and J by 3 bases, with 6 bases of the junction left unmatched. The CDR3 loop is CASSLVTGRYNEQFF. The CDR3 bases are TGCGCCAGCAGCCTGGTGACAGGGCGCTACAATGAGCAGTTCTTC.

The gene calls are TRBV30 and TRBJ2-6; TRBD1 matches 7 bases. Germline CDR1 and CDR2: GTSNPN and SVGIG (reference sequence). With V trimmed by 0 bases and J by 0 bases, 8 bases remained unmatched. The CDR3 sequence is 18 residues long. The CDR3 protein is CAWSVKTGWGSGANVLTF. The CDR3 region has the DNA TGTGCCTGGAGTGTAAAGACAGGGTGGGGCTCTGGGGCCAACGTCCTGACTTTC.

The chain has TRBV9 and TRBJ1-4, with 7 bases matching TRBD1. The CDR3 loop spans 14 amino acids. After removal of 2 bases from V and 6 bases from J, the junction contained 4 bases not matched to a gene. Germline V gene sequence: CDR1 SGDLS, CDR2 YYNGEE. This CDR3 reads CASSVSTGDEKLFF. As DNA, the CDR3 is TGTGCCAGCAGCGTCAGCACAGGGGATGAAAAACTGTTTTTT.

CDR3 coding DNA: TGCGCCAGCAGCTCGTATGCGAGCTACAATGAGCAGTTCTTC. Translated: CASSSYASYNEQFF. The gene calls are TRBV5-1 and TRBJ2-1; D is unresolved. The CDR3 covers 14 residues. Germline V lookup: CDR1 SGHRS, CDR2 YFSETQ. The V gene lost 3 bases and the J gene lost 3 bases, with 10 bases spanning the gap.

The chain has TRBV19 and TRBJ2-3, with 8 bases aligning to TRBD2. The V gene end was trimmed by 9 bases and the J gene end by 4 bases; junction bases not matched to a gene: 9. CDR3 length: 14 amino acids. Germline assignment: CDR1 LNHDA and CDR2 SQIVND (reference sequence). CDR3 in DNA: TGTGCCAGCCGACCTAGCGGGCAGGCAGATACGCAGTATTTT. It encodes CASRPSGQADTQYF.

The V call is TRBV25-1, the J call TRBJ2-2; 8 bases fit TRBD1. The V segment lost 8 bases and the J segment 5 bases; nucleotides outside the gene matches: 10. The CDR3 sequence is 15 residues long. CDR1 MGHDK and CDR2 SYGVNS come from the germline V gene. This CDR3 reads CASRGQGASTGELFF. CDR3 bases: TGTGCCAGCCGCGGACAGGGAGCTTCGACCGGGGAGCTGTTTTTT.

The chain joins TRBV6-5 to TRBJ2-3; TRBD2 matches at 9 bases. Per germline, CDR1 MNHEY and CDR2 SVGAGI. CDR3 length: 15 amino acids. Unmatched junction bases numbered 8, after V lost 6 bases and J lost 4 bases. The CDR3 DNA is TGTGCCAGCAGACCCTATAGCGGGAGTGCAGATACGCAGTATTTT. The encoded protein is CASRPYSGSADTQYF.

In DNA, the CDR3 is TGTGCCACCAGCAAGGACCGGCGAGACAGCTCTGGAAACACCATATATTTT. Translation: CATSKDRRDSSGNTIYF. The V call is TRBV15, the J call TRBJ1-3; D possibly corresponds to TRBD1 (5 bases). CDR1 is LNHNV, CDR2 YYDKDF, per germline (reference sequence). V gave up 4 bases and J gave up 0 bases, with 16 bases separating them. The CDR3 loop spans 17 amino acids. Based on the CDR3 plus reference TRBV15 and TRBJ1-3, the full variable domain is DAMVIQNPRYQVTQFGKPVTLSCSQTLNHNVMYWYQQKSSQAPKLLFHYYDKDFNNEADTPDNFQSRRPNTSFCFLDIRSPGLGDTAMYLCATSKDRRDSSGNTIYFGEGSWLTVV.

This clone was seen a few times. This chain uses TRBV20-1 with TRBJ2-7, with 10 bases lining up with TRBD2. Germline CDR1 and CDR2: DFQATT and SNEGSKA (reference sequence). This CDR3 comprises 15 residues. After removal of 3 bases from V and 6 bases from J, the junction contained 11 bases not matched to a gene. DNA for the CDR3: TGCAGTGCTAGTGCTAGCGGGGGATCCAGGGGCGAGCAGTACTTC. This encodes CSASASGGSRGEQYF.

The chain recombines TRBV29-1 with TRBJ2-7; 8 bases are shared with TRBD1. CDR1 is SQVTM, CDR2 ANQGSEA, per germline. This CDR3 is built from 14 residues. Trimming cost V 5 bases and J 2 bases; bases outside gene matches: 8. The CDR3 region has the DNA TGCAGCGTTAGGTGGACAGGGTTGCCCTACGAGCAGTACTTC. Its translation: CSVRWTGLPYEQYF.

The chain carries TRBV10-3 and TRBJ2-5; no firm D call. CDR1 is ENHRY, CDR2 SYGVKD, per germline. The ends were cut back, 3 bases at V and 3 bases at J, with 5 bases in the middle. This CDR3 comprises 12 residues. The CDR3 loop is CAISDGEETQYF. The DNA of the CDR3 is TGTGCCATCAGTGACGGAGAAGAGACCCAGTACTTC.

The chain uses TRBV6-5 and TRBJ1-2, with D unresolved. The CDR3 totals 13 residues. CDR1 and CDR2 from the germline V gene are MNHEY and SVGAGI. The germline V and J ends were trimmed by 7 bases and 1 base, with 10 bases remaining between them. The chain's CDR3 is CASTREDNYGYTF. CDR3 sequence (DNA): TGTGCCAGCACCCGAGAGGATAACTATGGCTACACCTTC.

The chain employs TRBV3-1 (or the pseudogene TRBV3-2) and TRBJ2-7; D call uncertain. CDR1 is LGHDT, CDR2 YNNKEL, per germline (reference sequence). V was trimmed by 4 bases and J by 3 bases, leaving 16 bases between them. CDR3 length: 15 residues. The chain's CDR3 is CASSPQVIGSYEQYF. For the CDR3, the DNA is TGTGCCAGCAGCCCGCAGGTGATAGGAAGCTACGAGCAGTACTTC.

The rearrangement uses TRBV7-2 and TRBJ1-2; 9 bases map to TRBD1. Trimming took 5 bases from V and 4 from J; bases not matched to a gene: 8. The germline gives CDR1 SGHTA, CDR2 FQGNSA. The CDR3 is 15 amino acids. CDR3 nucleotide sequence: TGTGCCAGCAGCAGGGACAGGGCCACCGTCTATGGCTACACCTTC. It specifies CASSRDRATVYGYTF. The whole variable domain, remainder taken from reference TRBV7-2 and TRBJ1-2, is GAGVSQSPSNKVTEKGKDVELRCDPISGHTALYWYRQSLGQGLEFLIYFQGNSAPDKSGLPSDRFSAERTGGSVSTLTIQRTQQEDSAVYLCASSRDRATVYGYTFGSGTRLTVV.